This TCR beta chain was captured by sequencing in a study of human T cells and chemical hapten exposure. Study-level findings and limits: Unchanged with DPC sensitization were TCRs above 1 in 1000 frequency. Expanded TCRs clustered into significantly more large CDR3 similarity groups than controls, the analysis revealed.

Time point noted: patch test 3, about 24 weeks after DPC sensitization. Documented treatment: therapeutic diphenylcyclopropenone sensitization with weekly scalp DPC. This CDR3 is built from 15 residues. Trimming shortened V by 7 bases and J by 6 bases, and 19 bases separated the two germline ends. Germline-derived CDR1 and CDR2 are WSHSY and SAAADI. In this sample, this clonotype turned up many times. Its antigen is not identified. MiXCR, applied by TCRdb to the RACE reads, yields one record per CDR3 protein. The top ten hold under 6% of the sample, which has 82,000 or so distinct CDR3 sequences, under 15% seen once.

This specimen consisted of whole blood, obtained in connection with sensitization to the hapten diphenylcyclopropenone (DPC). The chain links TRBV10-2 to TRBJ2-1, with D tentatively TRBD1 or TRBD2 (5 bases each). This TCR came from a woman aged 50 to 65 with alopecia areata. Some clones in this sample may be carry-over from other donors' samples. DNA for the CDR3: TGCGCCAGCAAGAGCCCCGGGGCCGGCGGCAATGAGCAGTTCTTC. As protein: CASKSPGAGGNEQFF.